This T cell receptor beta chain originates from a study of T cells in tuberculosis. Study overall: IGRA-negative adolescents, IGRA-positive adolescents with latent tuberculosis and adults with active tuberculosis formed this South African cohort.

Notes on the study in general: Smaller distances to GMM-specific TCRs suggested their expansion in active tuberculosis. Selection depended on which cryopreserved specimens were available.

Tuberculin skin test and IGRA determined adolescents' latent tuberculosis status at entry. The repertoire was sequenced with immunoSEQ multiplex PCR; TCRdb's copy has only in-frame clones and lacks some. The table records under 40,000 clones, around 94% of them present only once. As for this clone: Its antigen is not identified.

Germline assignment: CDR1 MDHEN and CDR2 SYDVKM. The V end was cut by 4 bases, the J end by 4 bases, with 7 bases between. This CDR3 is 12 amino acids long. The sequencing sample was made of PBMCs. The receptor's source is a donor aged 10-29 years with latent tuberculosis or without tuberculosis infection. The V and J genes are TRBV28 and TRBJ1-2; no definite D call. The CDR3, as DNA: TGTGCCAGCAGTTGGACTTCCTATGGCTACACCTTC. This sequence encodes CASSWTSYGYTF.